Listed here are 5 T cell receptor beta chains from one sample, sequenced in a study of cytomegalovirus exposure and HLA in healthy donors. Only in-frame clones appear in the TCRdb table, and some are missing; sequencing was by immunoSEQ multiplex PCR. The sample consists of roughly 120,000 clones, around 94% of them appearing once. The sequenced material came from PBMCs. The origin of the receptors is a woman between 18 and 29 years old in good health and CMV-seronegative.

This clone showed up just once. The rearrangement links TRBV30 to TRBJ1-1; 8 bases map to TRBD1. V was clipped by 6 bases and J by 5 bases; unmatched bases: 14. The CDR3 sequence is 15 residues long. Per germline, CDR1 GTSNPN and CDR2 SVGIG (reference sequence). CDR3 loop: CACSPLDRGSTEAFF. CDR3 DNA: TGTGCCTGTTCTCCCCTTGACAGGGGATCAACTGAAGCTTTCTTT.

The chain joins TRBV18 to TRBJ2-7; D unclear. The CDR3 runs to 15 residues. The germline CDR1 and CDR2 sequences are KGHSH and LQKENI. Trimming shortened V by 5 bases and J by 2 bases, and 16 bases separated the two germline ends. CDR3 bases: TGTGCCAGCTCAGAAGAACCAGGTATGGCCTACGAGCAGTACTTC. The encoded protein is CASSEEPGMAYEQYF.

The V call is TRBV12-1, the J call TRBJ2-7; the table calls TRBD1, which could not be checked here. TRBV12-1 is tagged as a pseudogene. This CDR3 spans 16 amino acids. The CDR3 DNA is TGTGCCAGCAGCGTCCAGATTTCGGACAGCTCCTACGAGCAGTACTTC. This sequence encodes CASSVQISDSSYEQYF.

In nucleotides, the CDR3 is TGTGCCAGCAGGCGGGGGGGTGACTCTGGGGCCAACGTCCTGACTTTC. Amino acids: CASRRGGDSGANVLTF. The chain carries TRBV5-4 and TRBJ2-6; 9 bases are a match to TRBD2. The CDR3 spans 16 residues. Germline CDR1 SGHNT, CDR2 YYREEE (reference sequence). The V gene end was trimmed by 5 bases and the J gene end by 0 bases; junction bases not matched to a gene: 3.

The chain combines TRBV2 with TRBJ2-3, with TRBD2 matching over 12 bases. This CDR3 is built from 19 residues. From germline, CDR1 is SNHLY and CDR2 FYNNEI. The V gene end was trimmed by 9 bases and the J gene end by 2 bases; junction bases not matched to a gene: 18. The CDR3 loop is CASWEPSGGAPGNTDTQYF. CDR3 nucleotide sequence: TGTGCCAGTTGGGAGCCTAGCGGGGGGGCACCTGGGAACACAGATACGCAGTATTTT.